The T cell receptor (beta chain) under discussion was sequenced for a study of shared clonotypes between healthy human individuals. Regarding the study as a whole: Against clonotypes common to all four donors, non-shared ones had lower generation probabilities.

The method was immunoSEQ multiplex PCR; TCRdb's version includes in-frame clones alone and lacks a portion of them. The sample yields about 2 million clones, roughly 95% seen once. Note on this clone: Antigen: not known.

The specimen was naive CD4+ T cells sorted from blood. Subset indicated: CD45RA+ positively selected. The clonotype was recovered from a man younger than 35 in good health.

CDR3 coding DNA: TGTGCCAGCAGCTCCATACTTGAGGACGAGCAGTACTTC. Protein: CASSSILEDEQYF. The chain joins TRBV5-4 to TRBJ2-7, with unresolved D. The germline V gene encodes CDR1 SGHNT and CDR2 YYREEE (reference sequence). The V gene lost 3 bases and the J gene lost 5 bases, with 12 bases spanning the gap. CDR3 length: 13 residues.